This TCR beta chain emerged from a study of identical twins. There are 14 residues in the CDR3. Germline values: CDR1 MNHNS, CDR2 SASEGT. V shed 6 bases and J shed 4 bases, with 16 bases lying between them. This clonotype was seen a few times. In TCRdb, the 5' RACE reads were re-called with MiXCR into one record per CDR3 protein. The sample includes 650,000 to 800,000 distinct CDR3 sequences, under 9% of them seen just once. In addition, the sample was reused for a study of yellow fever vaccine responses in identical twins.

The chain couples TRBV6-1 to TRBJ2-7; weak D call: TRBD2 (7 bases). The sample taken for sequencing was PBMCs. The TCR sequence derives from a woman between 18 and 29 years old in good health. This chain's CDR3 is CASSRTAGAYEQYF. The DNA of the CDR3 is TGTGCCAGCAGCCGGACCGCGGGGGCATACGAGCAGTACTTC.